The 22 T cell receptor beta chains below were found in one sample sequenced in a study of OX40 agonist ivuxolimab in advanced cancers. Using immunoSEQ multiplex PCR, the repertoire was profiled, and TCRdb retains in-frame clones only, with some absent. The sample yields more than 75,000 clones, 75% to 90% seen once. This specimen consisted of CD4+ or CD8+ T cells sorted from blood, obtained in a trial of the OX40 agonist ivuxolimab. These receptors all stem from an adult with an advanced solid tumor such as melanoma, head and neck, liver or kidney cancer.

This clone was seen just once. The chain couples TRBV15 to TRBJ2-3, with 7 bases identical to TRBD1. This CDR3 has 18 residues. V lost 0 bases and J lost 2; bases outside the gene matches: 11. Per the germline V gene, CDR1 is LNHNV and CDR2 is YYDKDF (reference sequence). Here the CDR3 DNA reads TGTGCCACCAGCAGAGATCGACCGGGACAGACCTCCACAGATACGCAGTATTTT. This encodes CATSRDRPGQTSTDTQYF.

This clone was seen a few times. The chain uses TRBV5-6 and TRBJ1-4, with no clear D. There are 13 residues in the CDR3. V was clipped by 4 bases and J by 13 bases, with 17 bases between them. Germline CDR1 is SGHDT and CDR2 is YYEEEE. This CDR3 reads CASSHPRKPSLFF. CDR3 nucleotide sequence: TGTGCCAGCAGCCACCCAAGAAAGCCCTCACTGTTTTTT.

In DNA, the CDR3 is TGCGCCAGCAGCTGGACAGTAACCGGGGAGCTGTTTTTT. Translation: CASSWTVTGELFF. The chain carries TRBV5-1 and TRBJ2-2; TRBD1 is a possible D gene (6 bases). Germline V gene lookup returns CDR1 SGHRS and CDR2 YFSETQ. Deletions cut 3 bases from V and 5 bases from J, with 8 bases between. This CDR3 has 13 amino acids. Using reference TRBV5-1 and TRBJ2-2 for the parts outside the CDR3, the full variable domain is KAGVTQTPRYLIKTRGQQVTLSCSPISGHRSVSWYQQTPGQGLQFLFEYFSETQRNKGNFPGRFSGRQFSNSRSEMNVSTLELGDSALYLCASSWTVTGELFFGEGSRLTVL.

The rearrangement joins TRBV23-1 to TRBJ2-2, with 8 nucleotides matching TRBD1. TRBV23-1 is known as an ORF, though its function is uncertain. With V trimmed by 4 bases and J by 5 bases, 18 bases remained unmatched. CDR3 length equals 19 residues. DNA for the CDR3: TGCGCCAGCAGTCGATACCCGACAGGGGAGGTTGCTTGGACCGGGGAGCTGTTTTTT. Amino acid sequence: CASSRYPTGEVAWTGELFF.

The genes are TRBV2 and TRBJ2-2; 9 nucleotides align to TRBD2. J gave up 2 bases and V 3 bases, and 4 bases lay outside the gene matches. The CDR3 length is 16 residues. CDR1 is SNHLY, CDR2 FYNNEI, per germline. The DNA of the CDR3 is TGTGCCAGCAGTGACAGACTAGCGGATAACACCGGGGAGCTGTTTTTT. Encoded protein: CASSDRLADNTGELFF.

This clone was observed a handful of times. Other DNA sequences from this sample encode an identical CDR3 as well. The genes are TRBV4-1 and TRBJ1-5; D not certain. The V gene lost 4 bases and the J gene lost 5 bases, with 12 bases spanning the gap. The germline V gene has CDR1 MGHRA and CDR2 YSYEKL. This CDR3 spans 14 amino acids. The DNA of the CDR3 is TGCGCCAGCAGCCTCCCAGGTGTTGATCAGCCCCAGCATTTT. This codes for CASSLPGVDQPQHF.

The gene calls are TRBV5-1 and TRBJ2-5; TRBD2 matches at 13 bases. Germline assignment: CDR1 SGHRS and CDR2 YFSETQ. There are 18 residues in the CDR3. The V and J ends lost 4 bases and 1 base, in that order; junction bases with no gene match: 10. The CDR3 protein is CASSRTSGGASSQETQYF. The CDR3 DNA sequence: TGCGCCAGCAGCCGAACTAGCGGGGGGGCGTCAAGCCAAGAGACCCAGTACTTC. The complete variable domain, with remaining parts taken from reference TRBV5-1 and TRBJ2-5, reads KAGVTQTPRYLIKTRGQQVTLSCSPISGHRSVSWYQQTPGQGLQFLFEYFSETQRNKGNFPGRFSGRQFSNSRSEMNVSTLELGDSALYLCASSRTSGGASSQETQYFGPGTRLLVL.

The gene calls are TRBV5-4 and TRBJ2-5; 9 bases fit TRBD2. The CDR3 totals 16 residues. With V trimmed by 3 bases and J by 4 bases, 10 bases remained unmatched. Germline CDR1 reads SGHNT; CDR2 reads YYREEE (reference sequence). The CDR3 protein is CASSSALGGGGETQYF. Written as DNA, the CDR3 is TGTGCCAGCAGCTCGGCACTTGGCGGGGGGGGAGAGACCCAGTACTTC.

The genes are TRBV5-6 and TRBJ2-7, with D possibly called TRBD1 or TRBD2 (5 bases each). The CDR3 contains 16 residues. CDR1 is SGHDT, CDR2 YYEEEE, per germline. V shed 1 base and J shed 7 bases, with 21 bases lying between them. This CDR3 reads CASSLWQGASSMEQYV. CDR3 nucleotide sequence: TGTGCCAGCAGCTTGTGGCAGGGAGCCAGCTCCATGGAGCAGTACGTC.

The table lists this clone with a count of one. This chain joins TRBV28 and TRBJ2-7, with unresolved D. Trimming took off 6 bases at V and 3 bases at J, with 18 bases between the two ends. This CDR3 is built from 15 residues. CDR1 and CDR2 from the germline V gene are MDHEN and SYDVKM. The DNA for the CDR3 is TGTGCCAGCAGCCCACTCCTAGAGCTGAGCTACGAGCAGTACTTC. This encodes CASSPLLELSYEQYF. Full variable domain (missing parts from reference TRBV28 and TRBJ2-7): DVKVTQSSRYLVKRTGEKVFLECVQDMDHENMFWYRQDPGLGLRLIYFSYDVKMKEKGDIPEGYSVSREKKERFSLILESASTNQTSMYLCASSPLLELSYEQYFGPGTRLTVT.

The CDR3 nucleotides are TGTGCCAGCAGCCAAATTCAAGGGACAGGGGACGAGCAGTACGTC. Translating gives CASSQIQGTGDEQYV. This rearrangement joins TRBV5-6 to TRBJ2-7; the match to TRBD1 covers 10 bases. Losses at the gene ends were 4 bases for V and 5 bases for J; bases not matched to a gene: 9. The CDR3 extends over 15 amino acids. CDR1 is SGHDT and CDR2 is YYEEEE in the germline V gene.

V and J are TRBV11-2 and TRBJ1-6; 7 bases are shared with TRBD1. This CDR3 contains 15 residues. Per the germline V gene, CDR1 is SGHAT and CDR2 is FQNNGV. The junction had 7 bases not matched to a gene; V was cut back by 2 bases and J by 9 bases. The CDR3 loop reads CASSLSGGRGSPLHF. The CDR3 DNA is TGTGCCAGCAGCTTATCAGGGGGGAGGGGTTCACCCCTCCACTTT.

The genes are TRBV5-5 and TRBJ1-1; D is uncertain. Trimming stripped 0 bases from V and 3 bases from J, with 6 bases between. The germline gives CDR1 SGHKS, CDR2 YYEKEE (reference sequence). The CDR3 covers 13 residues. This CDR3 is CASSLAMDTEAFF. The CDR3 bases are TGTGCCAGCAGCTTGGCAATGGACACTGAAGCTTTCTTT. The full variable domain, its missing parts supplied by reference TRBV5-5 and TRBJ1-1, is DAGVTQSPTHLIKTRGQQVTLRCSPISGHKSVSWYQQVLGQGPQFIFQYYEKEERGRGNFPDRFSARQFPNYSSELNVNALLLGDSALYLCASSLAMDTEAFFGQGTRLTVV.

The chain combines TRBV27 with TRBJ1-6; 8 bases fit TRBD1. The CDR3 length is 15 residues. CDR1 MNHEY and CDR2 SMNVEV come from the germline V gene (reference sequence). The V segment lost 4 bases and the J segment 8 bases; nucleotides outside the gene matches: 7. The DNA for the CDR3 is TGTGCCAGCAGTTGGACCGGGACAGGAGATTCACCCCTCCACTTT. This translates into CASSWTGTGDSPLHF.

The chain is built from TRBV21-1 and TRBJ1-2; no check of the table's D call, TRBD1, against the DNA was made. TRBV21-1 represents a pseudogene. The CDR3 length is 20 residues. The CDR3 is CASSAQETVISCAFLGGYTF. The CDR3 DNA follows: TGTGCCAGCAGCGCCCAGGAGACAGTAATCAGCTGTGCGTTCCTAGGAGGCTACACCTTC.

The genes are TRBV18 and TRBJ1-5; 8 bases align to TRBD1. Germline V gene sequence: CDR1 KGHSH, CDR2 LQKENI. V lost 3 bases, J lost 4 bases, and 5 bases stayed unmatched. This CDR3 contains 15 residues. The CDR3 loop reads CASSPMTGDNQPQHF. As DNA, the CDR3 is TGTGCCAGCTCACCCATGACAGGGGATAATCAGCCCCAGCATTTT.

J is TRBJ1-1 and V is TRBV11-2, with unresolved D. Germline CDR1 SGHAT, CDR2 FQNNGV. CDR3 size: 17 residues. V was cut by 1 base and J by 0 bases, with 15 bases left in between. The CDR3 here is CASSLAWQPAMNTEAFF. CDR3 sequence (DNA): TGTGCCAGCAGCTTAGCATGGCAGCCAGCCATGAACACTGAAGCTTTCTTT.

In its sample, this clone was seen once. The chain employs TRBV5-6 and TRBJ1-2; D is unclear. Germline lookup yields CDR1 SGHDT and CDR2 YYEEEE. The V end lost 5 bases, the J end lost 4 bases, and 18 bases lay between the germline ends. The CDR3 has 15 amino acids. In DNA, the CDR3 is TGTGCCAGCAGGGATAGAGAACAGCTCTTCTATGGCTACACCTTC. It is translated as CASRDREQLFYGYTF.

The chain links TRBV18 to TRBJ1-4; possibly TRBD1 for D (6 bases). The CDR3 consists of 15 residues. Germline CDR1 and CDR2: KGHSH and LQKENI. V lost 3 bases to trimming and J lost 8 bases, with 16 bases between them. CDR3: CASSPGRGLQEKLFF. The CDR3 nucleotides read TGTGCCAGCTCACCTGGCAGGGGATTACAGGAAAAACTGTTTTTT. Full variable domain (rest looked up from reference TRBV18 and TRBJ1-4): NAGVMQNPRHLVRRRGQEARLRCSPMKGHSHVYWYRQLPEEGLKFMVYLQKENIIDESGMPKERFSAEFPKEGPSILRIQQVVRGDSAAYFCASSPGRGLQEKLFFGSGTQLSVL.

This clone was counted only a few times. The gene calls are TRBV7-9 and TRBJ1-1; D uncertain. Germline assignment: CDR1 SEHNR and CDR2 FQNEAQ (reference sequence). The CDR3 length is 12 residues. Between the trimmed V and J ends, which lost 2 bases and 0 bases, there was a span of 1 base. CDR3 nucleotide sequence: TGTGCCAGCAGCTTACTGAACACTGAAGCTTTCTTT. It translates to CASSLLNTEAFF. The full variable domain, in which reference TRBV7-9 and TRBJ1-1 provide the parts outside the CDR3, is DTGVSQNPRHKITKRGQNVTFRCDPISEHNRLYWYRQTLGQGPEFLTYFQNEAQLEKSRLLSDRFSAERPKGSFSTLEIQRTEQGDSAMYLCASSLLNTEAFFGQGTRLTVV.

This chain connects TRBV5-1 to TRBJ2-3; tentatively, D is TRBD1 or TRBD2 (5 bases each). The V end was cut by 1 base, the J end by 4 bases, with 13 bases between. The CDR3 contains 15 residues. CDR1 SGHRS and CDR2 YFSETQ come from the germline V gene. CDR3 residues: CASSLSGWGPDTQYF. The DNA of the CDR3 is TGCGCCAGCAGCTTGTCGGGGTGGGGCCCAGATACGCAGTATTTT.

This chain joins TRBV6-1 and TRBJ2-1, with 8 bases aligning to TRBD2. The germline gives CDR1 MNHNS, CDR2 SASEGT. CDR3 length equals 14 residues. With 6 bases clipped from V and 2 bases from J, the junction kept 3 bases outside the gene matches. CDR3 sequence: CASRGGLAYNEQFF. In DNA, the CDR3 is TGTGCCAGCAGAGGGGGACTAGCCTACAATGAGCAGTTCTTC.